This T cell receptor (beta chain) was captured by sequencing in a study of control samples from healthy donors and cancer patients. This clone was detected only once. Profiling relied on immunoSEQ multiplex PCR, and the TCRdb table lists in-frame clones only, not all of them. The data contain about 100,000 clones, roughly 90% of them singletons. The material sequenced was blood. The TCR originated in a woman in her forties or fifties in good health.

The CDR3 DNA reads as TGTGCCAGCAGACAAGGGACAGCTAACACCGGGGAGCTGTTTTTT. Its translation is CASRQGTANTGELFF. The genes are TRBV2 and TRBJ2-2, with TRBD1 matching over 7 bases. Looked up from germline, CDR1 is SNHLY and CDR2 is FYNNEI. Trimming removed 6 bases from V and 2 bases from J; junction bases left unmatched: 6. CDR3 length: 15 amino acids.